This is a list of T cell receptor beta chains from one sample in a study of shared clonotypes between healthy human individuals. TCRdb keeps only in-frame clones here, not all; method: immunoSEQ multiplex PCR. The sample shows about 1 million clones, about 75% of them seen only once. The sequenced material came from memory CD4+ T cells sorted from blood. The receptors stem from a man aged 18 to 29 in good health. Each CDR3 is given with its conserved first and last residue. A D gene is named only where the DNA matches it firmly. Some rows have no size entry. The others give once, few or many, or a class for an expanded clone.

j_call: TRBJ2-3
v_call: TRBV5-5
d_call: NA
clone_size: NA
cdr3_aa: CASSLQGDTQYF
cdr3_nt: TGTGCCAGCAGCCTACAAGGAGATACGCAGTATTTT

j_call: TRBJ1-5
v_call: TRBV19
d_call: NA
clone_size: NA
cdr3_aa: CASSTGARQPQHF
cdr3_nt: TGTGCCAGTAGTACGGGGGCCCGGCAGCCCCAGCATTTT

j_call: TRBJ1-1
v_call: TRBV5-6
d_call: TRBD1
clone_size: NA
cdr3_aa: CASSLTGGLAEAFF
cdr3_nt: TGTGCCAGCAGCTTAACAGGGGGTTTGGCTGAAGCTTTCTTT

j_call: TRBJ1-2
v_call: TRBV27
d_call: TRBD1
clone_size: NA
cdr3_aa: CASSSTGGAYGYTF
cdr3_nt: TGTGCCAGCAGTTCTACAGGGGGCGCCTATGGCTACACCTTC

j_call: TRBJ2-7
v_call: TRBV11-3
d_call: TRBD1
clone_size: once
cdr3_aa: CASSPRDRDYEQYF
cdr3_nt: TGTGCCAGCAGCCCGCGGGACAGGGACTACGAGCAGTACTTC

j_call: TRBJ1-2
v_call: TRBV14
d_call: NA
clone_size: NA
cdr3_aa: CASSQETAYGYTF
cdr3_nt: TGTGCCAGCAGCCAAGAGACAGCATATGGCTACACCTTC

j_call: TRBJ2-7
v_call: TRBV19
d_call: NA
clone_size: NA
cdr3_aa: CASSGRHYEQYF
cdr3_nt: TGTGCCAGTAGTGGGCGGCACTACGAGCAGTACTTC

j_call: TRBJ1-4
v_call: TRBV4-1
d_call: NA
clone_size: NA
cdr3_aa: CASSREAVWGEKLFF
cdr3_nt: TGCGCCAGCAGCCGCGAGGCGGTTTGGGGCGAAAAACTGTTTTTT

j_call: TRBJ1-6
v_call: TRBV5-1
d_call: NA
clone_size: few
cdr3_aa: CASSLGQINSPLHF
cdr3_nt: TGCGCCAGCAGCTTGGGGCAGATTAATTCACCCCTCCACTTT

j_call: TRBJ1-3
v_call: TRBV19
d_call: TRBD1
clone_size: NA
cdr3_aa: CASNDRVDYGTGNTIYF
cdr3_nt: TGTGCCAGTAACGACAGGGTGGATTACGGAACTGGAAACACCATATATTTT

j_call: TRBJ2-7
v_call: TRBV2
d_call: TRBD1
clone_size: NA
cdr3_aa: CASIGQGSYEQYF
cdr3_nt: TGTGCCAGCATCGGACAGGGGTCCTACGAGCAGTACTTC

j_call: TRBJ2-3
v_call: TRBV2
d_call: NA
clone_size: NA
cdr3_aa: CASSEGQTTDTQYF
cdr3_nt: TGTGCCAGCAGTGAAGGGCAGACCACAGATACGCAGTATTTT

j_call: TRBJ2-3
v_call: TRBV5-1
d_call: NA
clone_size: NA
cdr3_aa: CASSSSTLPDTQYF
cdr3_nt: TGCGCCAGCAGTTCCTCTACGTTGCCAGATACGCAGTATTTT

j_call: TRBJ2-2
v_call: TRBV2
d_call: NA
clone_size: NA
cdr3_aa: CASSLGITGELFF
cdr3_nt: TGTGCCAGCAGTCTGGGGATCACCGGGGAGCTGTTTTTT

j_call: TRBJ2-5
v_call: TRBV10-3
d_call: NA
clone_size: NA
cdr3_aa: CAISESTGKQETQYF
cdr3_nt: TGTGCCATCAGTGAGTCGACAGGCAAGCAAGAGACCCAGTACTTC

j_call: TRBJ2-3
v_call: TRBV5-4
d_call: TRBD2
clone_size: NA
cdr3_aa: CASSPTSGSLSDTQYF
cdr3_nt: TGTGCCAGCAGCCCGACTAGCGGGAGTTTATCAGATACGCAGTATTTT

j_call: TRBJ1-6
v_call: TRBV10-3
d_call: NA
clone_size: few
cdr3_aa: CAISEGTNSPLHF
cdr3_nt: TGTGCCATCAGTGAAGGGACAAATTCACCCCTCCACTTT

j_call: TRBJ1-5
v_call: TRBV9
d_call: NA
clone_size: NA
cdr3_aa: CASSVGVGASNQPQHF
cdr3_nt: TGTGCCAGCAGCGTTGGGGTAGGGGCCAGCAATCAGCCCCAGCATTTT

j_call: TRBJ1-2
v_call: TRBV6-1
d_call: NA
clone_size: once
cdr3_aa: CASSAPNIEYGYTF
cdr3_nt: TGTGCCAGCAGTGCTCCAAATATAGAGTATGGCTACACCTTC

j_call: TRBJ2-5
v_call: TRBV7-9
d_call: TRBD2
clone_size: NA
cdr3_aa: CASSLRLAGAETQYF
cdr3_nt: TGTGCCAGCAGCTTACGACTAGCGGGGGCTGAGACCCAGTACTTC

j_call: TRBJ2-7
v_call: TRBV7-2
d_call: TRBD2
clone_size: NA
cdr3_aa: CASSLMGTSGVGEQYF
cdr3_nt: TGTGCCAGCAGCTTAATGGGGACTAGCGGGGTTGGCGAGCAGTACTTC

j_call: TRBJ2-3
v_call: TRBV19
d_call: TRBD2
clone_size: NA
cdr3_aa: CASRASGGALNTQYF
cdr3_nt: TGTGCCAGTAGGGCTAGCGGGGGGGCTTTAAATACGCAGTATTTT

j_call: TRBJ1-1
v_call: TRBV7-2
d_call: NA
clone_size: NA
cdr3_aa: CASSVLQNTEAFF
cdr3_nt: TGTGCCAGCAGCGTACTACAGAACACTGAAGCTTTCTTT

j_call: TRBJ1-6
v_call: TRBV5-6
d_call: TRBD1
clone_size: NA
cdr3_aa: CASSLKGAFLQSPLHF
cdr3_nt: TGTGCCAGCAGCTTGAAGGGGGCCTTTCTTCAATCACCCCTCCACTTT

j_call: TRBJ2-3
v_call: TRBV29-1
d_call: NA
clone_size: NA
cdr3_aa: CKRASTDTQYF
cdr3_nt: TGCAAGAGGGCGTCCACAGATACGCAGTATTTT

j_call: TRBJ2-7
v_call: TRBV4-1
d_call: TRBD2
clone_size: NA
cdr3_aa: CASSRGGSYEQYF
cdr3_nt: TGCGCCAGCAGTCGGGGGGGGTCCTACGAGCAGTACTTC

j_call: TRBJ2-7
v_call: TRBV28
d_call: NA
clone_size: NA
cdr3_aa: CASSLAGNSYEQYF
cdr3_nt: TGTGCCAGCAGTTTAGCAGGGAACTCCTACGAGCAGTACTTC

j_call: TRBJ1-3
v_call: TRBV11-2
d_call: NA
clone_size: NA
cdr3_aa: CASSVLIKGSGNTIYF
cdr3_nt: TGTGCCAGCAGCGTACTAATTAAGGGATCTGGAAACACCATATATTTT

j_call: TRBJ1-1
v_call: TRBV5-1
d_call: TRBD1
clone_size: once
cdr3_aa: CASRVTGDTEAFF
cdr3_nt: TGCGCCAGCAGGGTGACAGGGGACACTGAAGCTTTCTTT

j_call: TRBJ2-6
v_call: TRBV5-1
d_call: NA
clone_size: NA
cdr3_aa: CASATDTGANVLTF
cdr3_nt: TGCGCCAGCGCTACCGATACTGGGGCCAACGTCCTGACTTTC

j_call: TRBJ2-7
v_call: TRBV2
d_call: NA
clone_size: NA
cdr3_aa: CASSEFSFTYEQYF
cdr3_nt: TGTGCCAGCAGTGAGTTCAGCTTTACCTACGAGCAGTACTTC

j_call: TRBJ1-5
v_call: TRBV28
d_call: NA
clone_size: few
cdr3_aa: CAGQPRGQPQHF
cdr3_nt: TGTGCCGGACAACCCAGGGGTCAACCCCAGCATTTT

j_call: TRBJ2-7
v_call: TRBV6-5
d_call: TRBD2
clone_size: NA
cdr3_aa: CASTTGTSDEQYF
cdr3_nt: TGTGCCAGCACCACCGGGACTAGCGACGAGCAGTACTTC

j_call: TRBJ2-7
v_call: TRBV10-3
d_call: NA
clone_size: NA
cdr3_aa: CAISPGQGTYEQYF
cdr3_nt: TGTGCCATCAGTCCGGGACAAGGAACCTACGAGCAGTACTTC

j_call: TRBJ2-2
v_call: TRBV10-3
d_call: NA
clone_size: NA
cdr3_aa: CAIRNSDREGGELFF
cdr3_nt: TGTGCCATCAGAAATTCCGACAGGGAGGGTGGGGAGCTGTTTTTT

j_call: TRBJ1-6
v_call: TRBV9
d_call: NA
clone_size: NA
cdr3_aa: CASSPEGGTGATNNSPLHF
cdr3_nt: TGTGCCAGCAGCCCAGAAGGGGGGACGGGGGCGACGAATAATTCACCCCTCCACTTT

j_call: TRBJ2-4
v_call: TRBV6-5
d_call: NA
clone_size: NA
cdr3_aa: CASSNGATKNIQYF
cdr3_nt: TGTGCCAGCAGTAACGGGGCAACCAAAAACATTCAGTACTTC

j_call: TRBJ2-7
v_call: TRBV19
d_call: TRBD1
clone_size: once
cdr3_aa: CASRMGQGASYEQYF
cdr3_nt: TGTGCCAGTAGGATGGGCCAGGGGGCTTCCTACGAGCAGTACTTC

j_call: TRBJ2-2
v_call: TRBV6-1
d_call: TRBD2
clone_size: few
cdr3_aa: CASRERAGGLSPGELFF
cdr3_nt: TGTGCCAGCAGGGAAAGAGCGGGGGGGCTAAGTCCCGGGGAGCTGTTTTTT

j_call: TRBJ2-2
v_call: TRBV5-1
d_call: NA
clone_size: NA
cdr3_aa: CASNPGQNTGELFF
cdr3_nt: TGCGCCAGCAACCCGGGACAGAACACCGGGGAGCTGTTTTTT